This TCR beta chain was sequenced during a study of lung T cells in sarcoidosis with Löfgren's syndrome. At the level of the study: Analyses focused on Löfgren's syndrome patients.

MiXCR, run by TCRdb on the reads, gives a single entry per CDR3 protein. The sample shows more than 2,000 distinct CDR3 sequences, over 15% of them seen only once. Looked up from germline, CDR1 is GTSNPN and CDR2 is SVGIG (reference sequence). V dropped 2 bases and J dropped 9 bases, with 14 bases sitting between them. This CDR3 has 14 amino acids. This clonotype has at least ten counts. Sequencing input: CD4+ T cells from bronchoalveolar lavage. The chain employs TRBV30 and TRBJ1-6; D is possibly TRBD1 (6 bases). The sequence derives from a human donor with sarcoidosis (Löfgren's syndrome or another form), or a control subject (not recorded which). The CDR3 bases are TGTGCCTGGAGTAAAACAGGGTCGGTTTCACCCCTCCACTTT. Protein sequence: CAWSKTGSVSPLHF.